This TCR beta chain came from a study of vaccination effects on CD4 cells after COVID-19. Viral peptide pool expansion of antigen-specific CD4+ T cells preceded sequencing in the ViraFEST assay. Investigators separated out CD4+ T cells once around nine days of culture had passed. Testing of the vaccine recipients showed negative nucleocapsid antibodies and no prior SARS-CoV-2 infection. The repertoire was sequenced with immunoSEQ multiplex PCR; TCRdb's copy has only in-frame clones and lacks some. Found here are about 55,000 clones, 70% of them singletons; the top ten hold around 18%. Comments on this clone: Its antigen remains unidentified.

V was pared by 5 bases and J by 1 base, with 10 bases between. The CDR3 spans 14 residues. Germline assignment: CDR1 MNHEY and CDR2 SVGAGI. This receptor was taken from a human donor who received a COVID-19 vaccine. The sample here was CD4+ T cells from PBMCs cultured with SARS-CoV-2 spike peptides, taken before COVID-19 vaccination. The rearrangement links TRBV6-5 to TRBJ2-3, with a possible D match to TRBD2 (5 bases). The CDR3: CASSPRGGTDTQYF. The CDR3 bases are TGTGCCAGCAGTCCTCGGGGTGGCACAGATACGCAGTATTTT.